This is a list of T cell receptor beta chains from one sample in a study of blood T cell repertoires in COVID-19. TCRdb keeps only in-frame clones here, not all; method: immunoSEQ multiplex PCR. The repertoire includes more than 110,000 clones, under 90% of them detected once, and about 1.5% sits in the top ten. Sequencing was done on a sample of PBMCs or T cells enriched from blood (not recorded which). The receptor source for this set is a woman in her late teens or twenties who had been exposed to COVID-19. The conserved cysteine and the conserved F or W are not part of the CDR3 here.

v_gene	j_gene	CDR3aa
TRBV27	TRBJ2-1	ASSQYDLGTSDNEQF
TRBV2	TRBJ1-2	ASSVKGGGFGYT
TRBV19	TRBJ2-3	ASSNLRGGNTDTQY
TRBV9	TRBJ2-2	ASSQGRTIPFNTGELF
TRBV19	TRBJ2-1	ASSTLAAPYNEQF
TRBV24-1	TRBJ2-1	ATSSSRFGQGGNEQF
TRBV7-3	TRBJ2-7	ASSRSGGTSYEQY
TRBV3-1/TRBV3-2	TRBJ1-4	ASSDYSGTDEKLF
TRBV4-2	TRBJ2-1	ASSPTQSLGLAGTYNEQF
TRBV5-1	TRBJ1-1	ASSFVHDNTEAF
TRBV30	TRBJ2-1	AWSVWERRGNEQF
TRBV11-2	TRBJ1-3	ASSLAAHSGNTIY
TRBV6-1	TRBJ1-1	ASSELRSTEAF
TRBV7-2	TRBJ2-5	ASSLNRGSLNIY
TRBV5-1	TRBJ2-3	ASSLTTSGADTQY
TRBV30	TRBJ1-5	AWSVMGQLSNQPQH
TRBV5-6	TRBJ1-4	ASSLDGGNEKLF
TRBV7-6	TRBJ2-1	ASSPAGTSGSREQF
TRBV10-2	TRBJ1-2	ASSDPGTNYGYT
TRBV9	TRBJ1-1	ASSVAPRNTEAF
TRBV28	TRBJ1-3	ASSLLGRDSSGNTIY
TRBV7-9	TRBJ2-1	ASTNPLYNEQF
TRBV3-1/TRBV3-2	TRBJ1-1	ASSPPGGNTEAF
TRBV6-5	TRBJ2-3	ASSSFQGTDTQY
TRBV3-1/TRBV3-2	TRBJ2-1	ATFSGLAGSYNEQF
TRBV19	TRBJ1-5	ASSPEDRGPGQPQH
TRBV27	TRBJ1-3	ASSLSGSSGNTIY
TRBV10-3	TRBJ2-5	AISASETGAETQY
TRBV29-1	TRBJ2-1	SAAVTGSYNEQF
TRBV20-1	TRBJ1-6	SASFIPDNSPLH
TRBV29-1	TRBJ2-1	SPRGSGRNPYNEQF
TRBV24-1	TRBJ2-1	ATSAAGTGNNEQF
TRBV5-4	TRBJ2-5	ASSHPGWRQETQY
TRBV3-1/TRBV3-2	TRBJ2-7	ASTQGGLAGGVSYEQY
TRBV19	TRBJ2-7	ASSNRGGSYEQY
TRBV7-2	TRBJ2-7	ASSPMTSGNYEQY
TRBV6-2/TRBV6-3	TRBJ1-6	ASSHLSGLTH
TRBV18	TRBJ2-7	ASSPPGGRYEQY
TRBV18	TRBJ2-5	ASSPWTGTAKTQY
TRBV4-2	TRBJ1-6	ASSRPAGLNSPLH
TRBV6-5	TRBJ2-5	ASSLYDGRTGETQY
TRBV5-7	TRBJ2-5	ASSLGMLRGGEEETQY
TRBV7-6	TRBJ1-5	ASSSNRDQPQH
TRBV19	TRBJ2-2	ASSVPSFYWTGELF
TRBV29-1	TRBJ1-1	SARDSTEAF
TRBV28	TRBJ1-1	ASSLRDRGGTEAF
TRBV9	TRBJ2-7	ASGGTGLAASEQY
TRBV27	TRBJ2-1	ASIADRGHNEQF
TRBV18	TRBJ1-4	ASSPRGPTNEKLF
TRBV6-5	TRBJ2-1	ASSRGTGKGDEQF
TRBV11-2	TRBJ2-7	ASSQIYEQY